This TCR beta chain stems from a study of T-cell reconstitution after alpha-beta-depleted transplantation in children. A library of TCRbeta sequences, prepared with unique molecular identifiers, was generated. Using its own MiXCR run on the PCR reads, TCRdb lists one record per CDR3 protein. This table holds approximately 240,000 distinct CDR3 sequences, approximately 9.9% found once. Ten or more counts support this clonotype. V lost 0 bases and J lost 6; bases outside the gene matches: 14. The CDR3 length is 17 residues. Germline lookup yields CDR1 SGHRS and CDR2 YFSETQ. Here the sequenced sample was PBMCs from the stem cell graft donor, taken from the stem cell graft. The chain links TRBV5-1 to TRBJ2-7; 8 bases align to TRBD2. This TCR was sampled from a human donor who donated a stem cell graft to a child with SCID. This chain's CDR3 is CASSLDPRGAGEPEQYF. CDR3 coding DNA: TGCGCCAGCAGCTTGGACCCGAGGGGAGCGGGGGAGCCCGAGCAGTACTTC.